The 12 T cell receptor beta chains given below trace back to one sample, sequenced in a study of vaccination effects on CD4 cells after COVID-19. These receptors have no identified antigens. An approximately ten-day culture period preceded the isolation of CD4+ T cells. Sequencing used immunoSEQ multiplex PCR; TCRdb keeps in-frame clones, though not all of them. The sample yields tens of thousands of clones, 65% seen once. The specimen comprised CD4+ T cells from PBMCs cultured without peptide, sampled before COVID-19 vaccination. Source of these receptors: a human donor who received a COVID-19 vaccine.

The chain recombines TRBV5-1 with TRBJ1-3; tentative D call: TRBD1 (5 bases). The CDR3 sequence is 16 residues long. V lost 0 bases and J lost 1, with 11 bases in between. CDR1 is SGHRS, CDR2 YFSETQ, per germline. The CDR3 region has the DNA TGCGCCAGCAGCTTGGCTGGGGCCGGATCTGGAAACACCATATATTTT. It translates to CASSLAGAGSGNTIYF.

CDR3 loop: CASSLEVGRYRGGYTF. CDR3 nucleotides: TGCGCCAGCAGCTTGGAGGTTGGGCGTTACAGGGGTGGCTACACCTTC. This chain links TRBV5-1 with TRBJ1-2; 7 bases match TRBD1. Germline CDR1 reads SGHRS; CDR2 reads YFSETQ. This CDR3 has 16 residues. V trimming: 0 bases; J trimming: 7 bases; junction bases outside the gene matches: 12.

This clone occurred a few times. The CDR3 bases are TGTGCCAGCAGCTTTTCAGTCAGCGAGTTCTTC. Translation: CASSFSVSEFF. The chain links TRBV7-9 to TRBJ2-1; unclear D gene. This CDR3 contains 11 residues. V gave up 3 bases and J gave up 14 bases, with 11 bases separating them. Germline V gene sequence: CDR1 SEHNR, CDR2 FQNEAQ (reference sequence).

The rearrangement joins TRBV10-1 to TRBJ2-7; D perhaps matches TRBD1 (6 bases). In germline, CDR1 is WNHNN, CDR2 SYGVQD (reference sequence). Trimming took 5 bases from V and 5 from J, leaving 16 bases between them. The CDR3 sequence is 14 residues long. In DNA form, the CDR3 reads TGCGCCAGCAGTCAGGACAGCCTCATCAACGAGCAGTACTTC. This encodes CASSQDSLINEQYF.

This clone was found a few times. For the CDR3, the DNA is TGTGCCAGCAGCCCCAGACTAGCGGGAGAAGGAGATACGCAGTATTTT. Translation gives CASSPRLAGEGDTQYF. The rearrangement links TRBV11-3 to TRBJ2-3, with 12 bases identical to TRBD2. CDR3 size: 16 residues. The trim removed 5 bases at V and 5 bases at J, leaving 8 bases unmatched. The germline V gene encodes CDR1 SGHNT and CDR2 YENEEA.

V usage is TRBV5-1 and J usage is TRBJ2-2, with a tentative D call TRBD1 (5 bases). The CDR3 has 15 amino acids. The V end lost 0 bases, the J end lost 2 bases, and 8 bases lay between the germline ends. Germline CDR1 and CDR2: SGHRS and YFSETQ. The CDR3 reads CASSLGQLNTGELFF. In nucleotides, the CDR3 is TGCGCCAGCAGCTTGGGACAGTTAAACACCGGGGAGCTGTTTTTT.

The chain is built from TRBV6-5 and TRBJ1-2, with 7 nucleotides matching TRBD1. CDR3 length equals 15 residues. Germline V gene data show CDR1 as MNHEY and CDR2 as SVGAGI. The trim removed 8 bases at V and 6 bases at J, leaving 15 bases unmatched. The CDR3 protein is CASVETGLIFNGYTF. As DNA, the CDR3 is TGTGCCAGCGTGGAGACAGGGCTGATCTTTAATGGCTACACCTTC.

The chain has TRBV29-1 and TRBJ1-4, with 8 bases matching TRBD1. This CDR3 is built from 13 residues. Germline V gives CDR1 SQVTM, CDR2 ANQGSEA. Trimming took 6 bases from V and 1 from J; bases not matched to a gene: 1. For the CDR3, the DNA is TGCAGCGTGGGGACAGGAACTAATGAAAAACTGTTTTTT. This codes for CSVGTGTNEKLFF. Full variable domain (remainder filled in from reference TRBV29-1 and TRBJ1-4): SAVISQKPSRDICQRGTSLTIQCQVDSQVTMMFWYRQQPGQSLTLIATANQGSEATYESGFVIDKFPISRPNLTFSTLTVSNMSPEDSSIYLCSVGTGTNEKLFFGSGTQLSVL.

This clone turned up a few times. CDR3 DNA sequence: TGTGCCAGCAGAAAAGACAGGGTACATAATTCACCCCTCCACTTT. Its protein is CASRKDRVHNSPLHF. V is TRBV7-2 and J is TRBJ1-6; 7 bases are shared with TRBD1. Trimming at V came to 6 bases and at J to 5 bases, leaving 7 bases not matched to a gene. The CDR3 is 15 amino acids. Germline V gene sequence: CDR1 SGHTA, CDR2 FQGNSA. Based on the CDR3 plus reference TRBV7-2 and TRBJ1-6, the full variable domain is GAGVSQSPSNKVTEKGKDVELRCDPISGHTALYWYRQSLGQGLEFLIYFQGNSAPDKSGLPSDRFSAERTGGSVSTLTIQRTQQEDSAVYLCASRKDRVHNSPLHFGNGTRLTVT.

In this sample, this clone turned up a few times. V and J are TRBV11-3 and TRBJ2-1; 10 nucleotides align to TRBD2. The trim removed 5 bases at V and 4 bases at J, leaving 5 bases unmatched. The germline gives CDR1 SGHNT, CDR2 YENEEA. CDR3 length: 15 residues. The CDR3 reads CASSPRTSGYNEQFF. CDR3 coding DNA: TGTGCCAGCAGCCCCCGGACTAGCGGTTACAATGAGCAGTTCTTC.

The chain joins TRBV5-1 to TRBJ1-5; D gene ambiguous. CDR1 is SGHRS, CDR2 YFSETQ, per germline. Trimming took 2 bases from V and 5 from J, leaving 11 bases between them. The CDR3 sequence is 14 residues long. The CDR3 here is CASSLSPGDQPQHF. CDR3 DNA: TGCGCCAGCAGCTTAAGCCCAGGTGATCAGCCCCAGCATTTT.

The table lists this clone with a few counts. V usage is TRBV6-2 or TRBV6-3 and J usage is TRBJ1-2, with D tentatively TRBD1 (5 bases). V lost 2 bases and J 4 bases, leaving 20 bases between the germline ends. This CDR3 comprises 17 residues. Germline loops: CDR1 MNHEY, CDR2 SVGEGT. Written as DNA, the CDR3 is TGTGCCAGCAGTTACCGTAAAGGGCAGGGAATTGGCTATGGCTACACCTTC. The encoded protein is CASSYRKGQGIGYGYTF.